The clone carrying this T cell receptor beta chain was observed a handful of times. What it binds is not known. V lost 4 bases and J lost 5, with 18 bases in between. In germline, CDR1 is SGHRS, CDR2 YFSETQ. The CDR3 consists of 16 residues. This sample was included in a study of T-cell memory formation after mild COVID-19. Whole-study findings and limits: Clones contracting day 15 to 85 were balanced CD4/CD8; later expanders leaned CD4+.

Each CDR3 protein is one row after TCRdb ran MiXCR on the 5' RACE reads. The sample shows hundreds of thousands of distinct CDR3 sequences, around 20% of them seen only once. The receptor was derived from a man aged 18 to 29 who had mild COVID-19 (a few samples of this study predate the infection). Cell type and time point are not known. The sequenced sample was PBMCs or a T cell subset sorted from them (not recorded which). The V gene is TRBV5-1, the J gene TRBJ2-2; tentatively, D is TRBD1 (6 bases). The CDR3 DNA sequence: TGCGCCAGCAGCAGAAGCACAGGGTTACGAACCGGGGAGCTGTTTTTT. It codes for CASSRSTGLRTGELFF.